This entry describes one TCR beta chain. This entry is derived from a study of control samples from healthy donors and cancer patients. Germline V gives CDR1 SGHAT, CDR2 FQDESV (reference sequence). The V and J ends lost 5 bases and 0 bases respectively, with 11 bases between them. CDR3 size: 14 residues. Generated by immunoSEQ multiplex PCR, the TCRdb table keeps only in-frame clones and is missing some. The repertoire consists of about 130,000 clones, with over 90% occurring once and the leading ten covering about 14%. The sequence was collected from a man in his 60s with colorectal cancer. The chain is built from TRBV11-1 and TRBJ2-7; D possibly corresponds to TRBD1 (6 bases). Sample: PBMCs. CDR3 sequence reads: CASSPRQVSYEQYF. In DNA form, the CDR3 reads TGTGCCAGCAGCCCGAGACAGGTCTCCTACGAGCAGTACTTC.